These 20 T cell receptor beta chains were sequenced from one sample in a study of blood T cells in healthy people across ages. For the second PCR, which ran for about 6 to 11 cycles, a sample-barcoded 5' primer and a J-beta primer mix were used. TCRdb re-called the 5' RACE reads with MiXCR, one entry per CDR3 protein. The data show under 1 million distinct CDR3 sequences, with 40% to 50% seen just once and about 19% held by the top ten. Material for sequencing was blood. These receptors all stem from a man aged 55 to 70 in good health.

The chain combines TRBV10-3 with TRBJ2-5; D remains ambiguous. The length of the CDR3 is 12 residues. Germline loops: CDR1 ENHRY, CDR2 SYGVKD. Trimming took 6 bases from V and 5 from J, leaving 10 bases between them. CDR3 sequence: CAISSYKETQYF. The DNA of the CDR3 is TGTGCCATCAGCAGCTACAAGGAGACCCAGTACTTC.

This clonotype occurred a few times. This chain connects TRBV6-2 or TRBV6-3 to TRBJ2-7; 8 bases align to TRBD1. The CDR3 has 15 residues. The ends lost 10 bases at V and 3 bases at J; junction bases unmatched: 14. Germline values: CDR1 MNHEY, CDR2 SVGEGT. In DNA form, the CDR3 reads TGTGCCACCCTTCTGCCCGGACAGGGAATCTACGAGCAGTACTTC. Translated: CATLLPGQGIYEQYF.

V gene TRBV30 combines with J gene TRBJ1-1; D gene ambiguous. V gave up 0 bases and J gave up 5 bases, with 10 bases separating them. The CDR3 runs to 13 residues. Germline V CDR1 and CDR2: GTSNPN, SVGIG (reference sequence). The CDR3 bases are TGTGCCTGGAGTGTACAGACCGGGACTGAAGCTTTCTTT. This codes for CAWSVQTGTEAFF.

The gene calls are TRBV20-1 and TRBJ2-3; 14 nucleotides align to TRBD2. J gave up 0 bases and V 3 bases, and 5 bases lay outside the gene matches. Looked up from germline, CDR1 is DFQATT and CDR2 is SNEGSKA (reference sequence). This CDR3 comprises 17 residues. CDR3 sequence reads: CSARGLAGATSTDTQYF. CDR3 in DNA: TGCAGTGCTAGGGGACTAGCGGGGGCTACTAGCACAGATACGCAGTATTTT.

This clonotype has more than one count but fewer than ten. This chain uses TRBV6-2 or TRBV6-3 with TRBJ2-1; D gene unclear. The CDR3 length is 16 residues. Germline-derived CDR1 and CDR2 are MNHEY and SVGEGT. Between the trimmed V and J ends, which lost 2 bases and 0 bases, there was a span of 11 bases. This CDR3 is CASSYEPTSSYNEQFF. For the CDR3, the DNA is TGTGCCAGCAGTTACGAACCGACGAGCTCCTACAATGAGCAGTTCTTC.

Remarks on this clonotype: A junction end diverges from the germline sequence, so it may reflect a read error. The V and J genes are TRBV7-6 and TRBJ2-4; maybe TRBD1 (5 bases). Germline V CDR1 and CDR2: SGHVS, FNYEAQ. The length of the CDR3 is 15 residues. The CDR3 DNA reads as TGTGCCTGCAGCTTAGTTCAGTCAGGGTTGGGCATTCAGTACTTC. It codes for CACSLVQSGLGIQYF.

This clonotype was detected a few times. This chain uses TRBV11-2 with TRBJ2-5, with a tentative D call TRBD1 (6 bases). The J call is doubtful: the DNA matches TRBJ2-7 better. Germline V gene data show CDR1 as SGHAT and CDR2 as FQNNGV. The CDR3 sequence is 14 residues long. The CDR3 region is CASSNRVALPEQYF. CDR3 DNA sequence: TGTGCCAGCAGCAACAGGGTCGCGCTCCCCGAGCAGTACTTC.

This clonotype was counted a few times. The chain recombines TRBV6-2 or TRBV6-3 with TRBJ2-1; 10 nucleotides line up with TRBD1. The CDR3 extends over 14 amino acids. Trimming removed 7 bases from V and 6 bases from J; junction bases left unmatched: 6. CDR1 is MNHEY and CDR2 is SVGEGT in the germline V gene. The CDR3 spells CASTKGTGVNEQFF. CDR3 in DNA: TGTGCCAGCACCAAGGGGACAGGGGTCAATGAGCAGTTCTTC.

The V call is TRBV20-1, the J call TRBJ2-5; no reliable D call. The J call may not be correct, given that the DNA end is closer to TRBJ2-7. The CDR3 consists of 12 residues. Germline-derived CDR1 and CDR2 are DFQATT and SNEGSKA (reference sequence). The CDR3 reads CSASLQSNEQYF. The CDR3 bases are TGCAGTGCTAGCTTACAGTCCAACGAGCAGTACTTC.

Concerning this clonotype itself: The junction departs from the called germline gene at one end, perhaps through a read error. The chain employs TRBV15 and TRBJ2-5; possibly TRBD2 for D (6 bases). CDR1 is LNHNV, CDR2 YYDKDF, per germline (reference sequence). The CDR3 contains 16 residues. The CDR3 reads CATSRDWPGDQETQYF. The CDR3 DNA reads as TGTGCCACCAGCAGAGATTGGCCGGGGGACCAGGAGACCCAGTACTTC.

The rearrangement uses TRBV18 and TRBJ2-1, with 10 bases that match TRBD2. The DNA matches TRBJ2-7 better at its end, which makes the J call doubtful. Germline lookup yields CDR1 KGHSH and CDR2 LQKENI. The CDR3 runs to 15 residues. CDR3 in amino acids: CASSPGLADSYEQYF. As DNA, the CDR3 is TGTGCCAGCTCACCAGGACTAGCGGACTCCTACGAGCAGTACTTC.

Only a few counts were recorded for this clonotype. V gene TRBV4-3 combines with J gene TRBJ2-5; 10 bases agree with TRBD2. In germline, CDR1 is LGHNA, CDR2 YSLEER. The CDR3 loop spans 17 amino acids. The J segment lost 0 bases and the V segment lost 3 bases, leaving 7 bases of the junction unmatched. CDR3 region: CASSQDLSGGYQETQYF. CDR3 in DNA: TGCGCCAGCAGCCAGGACCTTAGCGGGGGGTACCAAGAGACCCAGTACTTC.

This clonotype came up once. The V and J genes are TRBV12-3 or TRBV12-4 and TRBJ2-7; D possibly corresponds to TRBD2 (6 bases). V was cut by 5 bases and J by 2 bases, with 16 bases left in between. This CDR3 is built from 15 residues. CDR3 residues: CASSPVGGDPYEQYF. As DNA, the CDR3 is TGTGCCAGCAGTCCCGTTGGAGGGGACCCCTACGAGCAGTACTTC.

CDR3 amino acids: CASSIQGGNSYEQYF. CDR3 DNA: TGTGCCAGTAGTATCCAGGGAGGAAACTCCTACGAGCAGTACTTC. This rearrangement joins TRBV19 to TRBJ2-7; D is possibly TRBD2 (6 bases). Germline V gives CDR1 LNHDA, CDR2 SQIVND (reference sequence). The CDR3 runs to 15 residues. The V gene lost 3 bases and the J gene lost 0 bases, with 12 bases spanning the gap.

A word on this clonotype: The junction and the germline gene differ at one end; a read error may be behind it. The chain joins TRBV11-3 to TRBJ2-7, with a tentative D call TRBD1 (6 bases). CDR1 and CDR2 from the germline V gene are SGHNT and YENEEA. This CDR3 contains 12 residues. The CDR3 DNA reads TGTGCCAGCATCCTATGGGACAATGAGCGGTACTTC. It translates to CASILWDNERYF.

The chain recombines TRBV11-1 with TRBJ1-1; D gene unclear. The CDR3 runs to 14 residues. Trimming removed 2 bases from V and 4 bases from J, with 11 bases in between. The germline CDR1 and CDR2 sequences are SGHAT and FQDESV (reference sequence). The CDR3 here is CASSLRAGITEAFF. The CDR3 region has the DNA TGTGCCAGCAGCTTACGGGCCGGCATCACTGAAGCTTTCTTT. The whole variable domain, filled in from reference TRBV11-1 and TRBJ1-1, reads EAEVAQSPRYKITEKSQAVAFWCDPISGHATLYWYRQILGQGPELLVQFQDESVVDDSQLPKDRFSAERLKGVDSTLKIQPAELGDSAMYLCASSLRAGITEAFFGQGTRLTVV.

To note about this clonotype: A much larger clone lies one base from this, so it may be a read error. V is TRBV13 and J is TRBJ2-7; D unclear. The CDR3 has 13 residues. Germline CDR1 and CDR2: PRHDT and FYEKMQ (reference sequence). Deletions cut 7 bases from V and 3 bases from J, with 13 bases between. CDR3 nucleotide sequence: TGTGCCAGCATCCCCAGACTTGACTACGAGCAGTACTTC. It specifies CASIPRLDYEQYF. Combining the CDR3 with reference TRBV13 and TRBJ2-7 gives the whole variable domain AAGVIQSPRHLIKEKRETATLKCYPIPRHDTVYWYQQGPGQDPQFLISFYEKMQSDKGSIPDRFSAQQFSDYHSELNMSSLELGDSALYFCASIPRLDYEQYFGPGTRLTVT.

Worth noting for this clonotype: A junction end diverges from the germline sequence, so it may reflect a read error. The rearrangement uses TRBV20-1 and TRBJ2-7, with 10 bases that match TRBD1. This CDR3 has 15 residues. CDR1 and CDR2 from the germline V gene are DFQATT and SNEGSKA (reference sequence). This CDR3 is CGAPNRDRGTHEQYF. The CDR3, as DNA: TGCGGTGCCCCTAACAGGGACAGGGGTACCCACGAGCAGTACTTC.

This clonotype was detected only a few times. The rearrangement joins TRBV5-1 to TRBJ2-5, with D hard to call. Trimming pared 3 bases from V and 2 bases from J, leaving 14 bases between. In germline, CDR1 is SGHRS, CDR2 YFSETQ. The CDR3 totals 15 residues. CDR3 DNA: TGCGCCAGCAGCTCGCAGGTACTCAAACAAGAGACCCAGTACTTC. Translated, it gives CASSSQVLKQETQYF.

The table lists this clonotype with a count of one. The V gene is TRBV29-1, the J gene TRBJ2-1; possibly TRBD1 for D (6 bases). From germline, CDR1 is SQVTM and CDR2 ANQGSEA. CDR3 length: 17 residues. V lost 1 base and J 4 bases, leaving 20 bases between the germline ends. CDR3 DNA: TGCAGCGTTGAAGGGCAAACGTCCGGACAGAGTTACAATGAGCAGTTCTTC. This translates into CSVEGQTSGQSYNEQFF.